A selection of T cell receptor beta chains follows, all from one sample in a study of technical replicates of blood from a few donors. Sequenced by immunoSEQ multiplex PCR; TCRdb stores in-frame clones only, minus some. The sample has roughly 51,000 clones, about 93% seen once; the top ten hold about 4%. Sequencing was done on a sample of PBMCs. The source of these receptors is a human donor in good health. Some clones in this sample may be carry-over from other donors' samples. The CDR3 runs from the conserved cysteine through the conserved F or W. A D gene is named only where the DNA matches it firmly. Some rows have no size entry. The others give once, few or many, or a class for an expanded clone.

abundance	j_gene	v_gene	d_gene	CDR3aa	CDR3nt
NA	TRBJ2-3	TRBV5-1	TRBD2	CASSFGTSLDTQYF	TGCGCCAGCAGCTTTGGGACTAGCCTCGATACGCAGTATTTT
NA	TRBJ1-4	TRBV25-1	NA	CASRPGGRTNEKLFF	TGTGCCAGCAGACCCGGGGGGCGAACTAATGAAAAACTGTTTTTT
once	TRBJ2-1	TRBV5-8	NA	CASSLMIPGTNEQFF	TGTGCCAGCAGCTTGATGATACCGGGAACCAATGAGCAGTTCTTC
NA	TRBJ2-1	TRBV5-6	TRBD1	CASSGQGRYEQFF	TGTGCCAGCAGCGGACAGGGGAGGTATGAGCAGTTCTTC
once	TRBJ1-1	TRBV5-1	TRBD1	CASSLAGGDTEAFF	TGCGCCAGCAGTTTGGCAGGGGGTGATACTGAAGCTTTCTTT
NA	TRBJ2-6	TRBV4-2	NA	CASSQDPPASSGANVLTF	TGTGCCAGCAGCCAAGATCCCCCAGCGAGCTCTGGGGCCAACGTCCTGACTTTC
NA	TRBJ2-3	TRBV19	TRBD2	CASSRRLAGDADTQYF	TGTGCCAGTAGTAGGAGACTAGCGGGAGATGCAGATACGCAGTATTTT
NA	TRBJ2-2	TRBV9	NA	CASSAEQRVNTGELFF	TGTGCCAGCAGCGCCGAACAGCGGGTGAACACCGGGGAGCTGTTTTTT
NA	TRBJ1-4	TRBV7-9	NA	CASGSTPRAGRLFF	TGTGCCAGCGGGTCGACGCCCAGGGCGGGAAGGTTGTTTTTT
NA	TRBJ2-7	TRBV4-2	TRBD1	CASSQGGQGADEQYF	TGTGCCAGCAGCCAAGGGGGACAGGGGGCGGACGAGCAGTACTTC
NA	TRBJ2-1	TRBV5-1	NA	CASSFFFEQFF	TGCGCCAGCAGCTTTTTCTTCGAGCAGTTCTTC
NA	TRBJ2-7	TRBV11-2	TRBD2	CASSSGTTYEQYF	TGTGCCAGCAGCTCCGGGACTACCTACGAGCAGTACTTC
NA	TRBJ2-1	TRBV6-6	NA	CASSMAGNHNEQFF	TGTGCCAGCAGTATGGCAGGGAATCACAATGAGCAGTTCTTC
NA	TRBJ1-3	TRBV27	NA	CASRGMGGLENTIYF	TGTGCCAGCAGGGGTATGGGGGGGCTTGAAAACACCATATATTTT
NA	TRBJ2-1	TRBV5-6	TRBD1	CATRGPITYNEQFF	TGTGCCACCAGGGGGCCAATCACCTACAATGAGCAGTTCTTC
once	TRBJ1-2	TRBV4-1	NA	CASSQEERNYGYTF	TGCGCCAGCAGCCAAGAAGAGAGGAACTATGGCTACACCTTC
NA	TRBJ2-7	TRBV29-1	TRBD2	CSVVGTSGSHSSYEQYF	TGCAGCGTTGTTGGGACTAGCGGGAGCCATAGCTCCTACGAGCAGTACTTC
NA	TRBJ1-1	TRBV4-3	NA	CASSQDRGPSLGAFF	TGCGCCAGCAGCCAAGATAGGGGCCCCTCCTTGGGAGCTTTCTTT
NA	TRBJ1-1	TRBV7-2	NA	CASSPFGAYGPEAFF	TGTGCCAGCAGCCCGTTCGGAGCTTATGGCCCTGAAGCTTTCTTT
NA	TRBJ1-2	TRBV9	NA	CASSVGESSGYTF	TGTGCCAGCAGCGTAGGAGAATCGAGTGGCTACACCTTC
NA	TRBJ2-5	TRBV10-3	TRBD2	CAISRTSGAQQTQYF	TGTGCCATCAGTAGGACTAGCGGGGCACAGCAGACCCAGTACTTC
many	TRBJ2-7	TRBV4-2	TRBD1	CASSQDGDRGSEQYF	TGTGCCAGCAGCCAGGATGGGGACAGGGGGAGTGAGCAGTACTTC
NA	TRBJ2-1	TRBV4-2	NA	CASSQSSLDNEQFF	TGTGCCAGCAGCCAAAGTAGTCTTGACAATGAGCAGTTCTTC
NA	TRBJ2-3	TRBV5-4	TRBD2	CASSSGLAGNTDTQYF	TGTGCCAGCAGTTCGGGACTAGCGGGGAACACAGATACGCAGTATTTT
once	TRBJ1-1	TRBV27	NA	CASSLVRIRGTEAFF	TGTGCCAGCAGTTTAGTCCGAATCAGGGGTACTGAAGCTTTCTTT
NA	TRBJ1-3	TRBV19	TRBD1	CASSLTGVISGNTIYF	TGTGCCAGTAGTCTGACAGGGGTGATATCTGGAAACACCATATATTTT
NA	TRBJ1-2	TRBV4-1	TRBD1	CASSQLRLQGNYGYTF	TGCGCCAGCAGCCAACTAAGACTACAGGGGAACTATGGCTACACCTTC
NA	TRBJ1-2	TRBV5-4	TRBD1	CASSAGDRGSGYTF	TGTGCCAGCAGCGCGGGGGACAGGGGTAGTGGCTACACCTTC
NA	TRBJ2-3	TRBV29-1	NA	CSVGQRMLTDTQYF	TGCAGCGTTGGTCAGCGAATGCTCACAGATACGCAGTATTTT
NA	TRBJ2-7	TRBV5-6	NA	CASSLGQYYEQYF	TGTGCCAGCAGCTTGGGACAGTACTACGAGCAGTACTTC
NA	TRBJ1-1	TRBV16	TRBD1	CASSPLTGTGNRDTEAFF	TGTGCCAGCAGCCCATTAACCGGGACAGGAAACAGGGACACTGAAGCTTTCTTT
NA	TRBJ1-2	TRBV7-9	TRBD1	CASSLVGYRGNYGYTF	TGTGCCAGCAGCTTAGTCGGGTACAGGGGTAACTATGGCTACACCTTC
few	TRBJ1-6	TRBV30	TRBD1	CAWSFGQGGSPLHF	TGTGCCTGGAGCTTCGGACAGGGTGGCTCACCCCTCCACTTT
NA	TRBJ2-7	TRBV7-6	NA	CASSLQQALNSYEQYF	TGTGCCAGCAGCTTGCAACAGGCCCTAAATTCTTACGAGCAGTACTTC
NA	TRBJ2-1	TRBV7-9	TRBD2	CASSLEVGGYFYNEQFF	TGTGCCAGCAGCTTAGAGGTGGGAGGGTATTTCTACAATGAGCAGTTCTTC
NA	TRBJ2-7	TRBV4-1	TRBD2	CASSQIPGLAGETYEQYF	TGCGCCAGCAGCCAAATCCCGGGACTAGCGGGGGAAACCTACGAGCAGTACTTC
NA	TRBJ1-1	TRBV19	TRBD1	CASRNTGGNTEAFF	TGTGCCAGTAGGAATACAGGGGGAAACACTGAAGCTTTCTTT
few	TRBJ1-1	TRBV5-1	TRBD1	CASSFQGGTEAFF	TGCGCCAGCAGCTTCCAGGGGGGCACTGAAGCTTTCTTT
NA	TRBJ2-1	TRBV10-1	TRBD1	CASRDRWPGNNEQFF	TGCGCCAGCAGGGACAGGTGGCCCGGTAACAATGAGCAGTTCTTC
NA	TRBJ2-7	TRBV10-3	NA	CAISETGREQYF	TGTGCCATCAGTGAGACAGGGCGCGAGCAGTACTTC
NA	TRBJ2-1	TRBV5-1	TRBD1	CASSEQGARYNEQFF	TGCGCCAGCAGCGAACAGGGGGCGCGGTACAATGAGCAGTTCTTC
NA	TRBJ1-1	TRBV11-3	NA	CASSRGNRAEAFF	TGTGCCAGCAGCCGGGGGAACAGAGCTGAAGCTTTCTTT
NA	TRBJ2-5	TRBV7-2	TRBD1	CASSLDRGGETQYF	TGTGCCAGCAGCCTAGACAGGGGAGGAGAGACCCAGTACTTC
NA	TRBJ1-2	TRBV2	NA	CASSVAGKDGYTF	TGTGCCAGCAGTGTGGCAGGCAAGGATGGCTACACCTTC
once	TRBJ2-3	TRBV5-1	TRBD2	CASSLGPWGGSDTQYF	TGCGCCAGCAGCTTGGGGCCTTGGGGGGGTTCAGATACGCAGTATTTT
NA	TRBJ1-2	TRBV5-1	NA	CASTPGEGTYGYTF	TGCGCCAGCACGCCGGGGGAAGGTACCTATGGCTACACCTTC
NA	TRBJ1-6	TRBV5-5	NA	CASSPDRTYNSPLHF	TGTGCCAGCAGCCCTGACAGGACCTATAATTCACCCCTCCACTTT
NA	TRBJ1-1	TRBV19	NA	CASSMPEGTEAFF	TGTGCCAGTAGTATGCCCGAGGGCACTGAAGCTTTCTTT
NA	TRBJ2-1	TRBV4-1	NA	CASSQVGGNEQFF	TGCGCCAGCAGCCAAGTCGGGGGTAATGAGCAGTTCTTC
NA	TRBJ2-4	TRBV5-6	NA	CASSWRGRGAQNIQYF	TGTGCCAGCAGCTGGCGGGGTAGGGGCGCGCAAAACATTCAGTACTTC
few	TRBJ2-7	TRBV5-4	NA	CASRAKGQGYEQYF	TGTGCCAGCAGGGCTAAGGGGCAGGGCTACGAGCAGTACTTC
NA	TRBJ2-2	TRBV10-3	TRBD2	CAISDPSGVAGELFF	TGTGCCATCAGTGACCCTAGCGGGGTCGCCGGGGAGCTGTTTTTT